A single sample is the source of the 12 T cell receptor beta chains below, sequenced in a study of glioma-infiltrating T cells. TCR alpha and beta CDR3 regions were amplified from RNA using iRepertoire nested multiplex PCR. TCRdb itself ran the multiplex PCR reads through MiXCR, one entry per CDR3 protein. The data show some 99,000 distinct CDR3 sequences, with approximately 26% seen just once and roughly 37% held by the top ten. Sequencing input: glioma tissue, nonneoplastic brain tissue, or PBMCs (not recorded which). The receptors were gathered from a human donor with low-grade glioma or glioblastoma, undergoing nonglioma brain surgery, or in good health (not recorded which).

This clonotype was seen many times. The junction shows a germline mismatch at one end, possibly a read error. The chain employs TRBV12-3 or TRBV12-4 and TRBJ2-1; 8 bases are a match to TRBD2. The length of the CDR3 is 11 residues. In DNA form, the CDR3 reads TGTGCCAGCAGTGTAGCGGGGGAGCAGTTCTTC. Residues: CASSVAGEQFF.

This clonotype came up many times. The chain carries TRBV2 and TRBJ2-7; D not resolved. The length of the CDR3 is 14 residues. V was clipped by 2 bases and J by 0 bases, with 8 bases between them. Germline CDR1 is SNHLY and CDR2 is FYNNEI. Written as DNA, the CDR3 is TGTGCCAGCAGTGAATGGAGTAGCTCCTACGAGCAGTACTTC. Protein sequence: CASSEWSSSYEQYF.

This clonotype has ten or more counts. The V and J genes are TRBV20-1 and TRBJ2-7, with 9 bases fitting TRBD1. The length of the CDR3 is 14 residues. Germline V lookup: CDR1 DFQATT, CDR2 SNEGSKA (reference sequence). V lost 6 bases, J lost 3 bases, and 9 bases stayed unmatched. The CDR3 here is CSATDRGEFYEQYF. In nucleotides, the CDR3 is TGCAGTGCAACGGACAGGGGCGAATTCTACGAGCAGTACTTC.

In this sample, this clonotype turned up many times. The chain joins TRBV6-2 or TRBV6-3 to TRBJ1-5, with D possibly matching TRBD1 (6 bases). The CDR3 extends over 15 amino acids. The germline V gene has CDR1 MNHEY and CDR2 SVGEGT. V was cut by 0 bases and J by 4 bases, with 10 bases left in between. The CDR3 nucleotides are TGTGCCAGCAGTTACTCCGGGGGGCAAAATCAGCCCCAGCATTTT. This translates into CASSYSGGQNQPQHF.

This clonotype was recorded a few times. The chain combines TRBV19 with TRBJ2-7; 8 bases agree with TRBD1. V shed 5 bases and J 0 bases; nucleotides not matched to a gene: 12. Germline V gene sequence: CDR1 LNHDA, CDR2 SQIVND (reference sequence). The CDR3 extends over 17 amino acids. The CDR3 reads CASSPRLGTGISYEQYF. The CDR3 bases are TGTGCCAGTAGTCCCAGGCTTGGGACAGGCATCTCCTACGAGCAGTACTTC.

In its sample, this clonotype was seen many times. The V call is TRBV7-2, the J call TRBJ2-3; 8 nucleotides match TRBD2. Germline V gene sequence: CDR1 SGHTA, CDR2 FQGNSA. The CDR3 runs to 20 residues. With 5 bases clipped from V and 4 bases from J, the junction kept 23 bases outside the gene matches. CDR3 DNA sequence: TGTGCCAGCAGCCCCGAAATTGACTTGGGTAGCGGGGCCAGAGCAGATACGCAGTATTTT. Protein: CASSPEIDLGSGARADTQYF.

To note about this clonotype: Since a much larger clone is just one base distant, this may be a read error. The chain carries TRBV6-1 and TRBJ2-1; TRBD2 matches 10 bases. V lost 6 bases, J lost 10 bases, and 18 bases stayed unmatched. CDR1 is MNHNS and CDR2 is SASEGT in the germline V gene. CDR3 length: 17 residues. This CDR3 is CASSLPKASGSGDEQFF. The DNA for the CDR3 is TGTGCCAGCAGCCTCCCGAAGGCTAGCGGGAGTGGGGACGAGCAGTTCTTC.

With respect to this clonotype: This clone may be a read error of a much larger clone one base away. The chain is built from TRBV29-1 and TRBJ2-5; 9 bases align to TRBD1. Germline values: CDR1 SQVTM, CDR2 ANQGSEA. Trimming at V came to 7 bases and at J to 7 bases, leaving 13 bases not matched to a gene. The CDR3 contains 14 residues. This CDR3 reads CSADGGQGRGTQYF. The DNA of the CDR3 is TGCAGCGCCGATGGGGGACAGGGACGAGGGACCCAGTACTTC.

This clonotype was seen repeatedly, ten times or more. The genes are TRBV28 and TRBJ2-3; the match to TRBD1 covers 11 bases. Germline V gene lookup returns CDR1 MDHEN and CDR2 SYDVKM. With 5 bases clipped from V and 5 bases from J, the junction kept 6 bases outside the gene matches. This CDR3 is 15 amino acids long. The CDR3 loop reads CASSQWTGGLDTQYF. The CDR3 DNA reads as TGTGCCAGCAGTCAATGGACAGGGGGCCTAGATACGCAGTATTTT.

This clonotype was seen repeatedly, ten times or more. V is TRBV12-3 or TRBV12-4 and J is TRBJ1-5, with 11 bases lining up with TRBD1. CDR3 size: 16 residues. The trim removed 2 bases at V and 6 bases at J, leaving 6 bases unmatched. The CDR3 loop reads CASSLQGTGGLQPQHF. The CDR3 DNA reads as TGTGCCAGCAGTTTACAAGGGACAGGGGGTCTTCAGCCCCAGCATTTT.

Concerning this clonotype itself: This may come from a read error, since a much larger clone is one base off. This chain joins TRBV7-9 and TRBJ2-3, with D tentatively TRBD2 (6 bases). The CDR3 contains 14 residues. CDR1 and CDR2 (germline): SEHNR, FQNEAQ (reference sequence). The CDR3 loop is CASSLNLPGDTKYF. The CDR3 coding sequence is TGTGCCAGCAGCTTAAATCTACCGGGAGATACGAAGTATTTT.

This clonotype has more than one count but fewer than ten. The rearrangement uses TRBV2 and TRBJ1-5, with a possible D match to TRBD1 (5 bases). V gave up 7 bases and J gave up 2 bases, with 21 bases separating them. This CDR3 is built from 17 residues. Looked up from germline, CDR1 is SNHLY and CDR2 is FYNNEI. The CDR3 sequence is CASTLRDGTIGNQPQHF. The CDR3 coding sequence is TGTGCCAGCACTCTAAGGGACGGAACTATCGGCAATCAGCCCCAGCATTTT.